A selection of T cell receptor beta chains follows, all from one sample in a study of cytomegalovirus exposure and HLA in healthy donors. Profiled with immunoSEQ multiplex PCR; TCRdb holds only in-frame clones, not every one. The data contain 120,000 to 150,000 clones, around 80% of them singletons. Sequenced sample: PBMCs. The receptor set was obtained from a woman in her twenties or thirties in good health and CMV-seronegative. Each CDR3 is given with its conserved first and last residue. Each record gives: V gene, CDR3 length, CDR3 protein.

TRBV27	15	CASSPRQGAKGGYTF
TRBV29-1	16	CSAAGTSVPSTDTQYF
TRBV5-4	14	CASSPRDRAKTQYF
TRBV5-1	12	CASSWGGDGYTF
TRBV7-9	12	CASLEVNNEQFF
TRBV6-5	14	CASSRGLAKNIQYF
TRBV28	15	CASSAADRGYQPQHF
TRBV30	13	CAFIQGSTDTQYF
TRBV5-1	17	CASSFRAGGGTYNEQFF
TRBV15	15	CATSSRVGEGKKLFF
TRBV5-4	15	CASSTQTGWDTEAFF
TRBV7-9	13	CASSWTVDYEQYF
TRBV5-1	14	CASSHTGGDQPQHF
TRBV29-1	14	CSVERTASSYEQYF
TRBV18	14	CASSRGRGEETQYF
TRBV19	15	CASSKYSYSNQPQHF
TRBV7-8	15	CASRRDRSTTYEQYF
TRBV2	14	CASRIIGGCYEQYF
TRBV18	14	CASSSYRDEQPQHF
TRBV5-1	17	CASSLAGTGGGNEKLFF
TRBV7-8	16	CASSFMTGGLLDTQYF
TRBV19	14	CASSLAGGYNEQFF
TRBV6-5	14	CASRGQGSPYGYTF
TRBV9	17	CASSVGLGGVRTDTQYF
TRBV6-1	15	CASSRQGVYNQPQHF
TRBV11-3	13	CASSLVTGFEQYF
TRBV6-8	13	CAIQQGSGYEQYF
TRBV7-7	17	CASSPLSGGQNTGELFF
TRBV7-2	15	CASSLVTSLGQKLFF
TRBV2	13	CASSELREGGYTF
TRBV19	11	CASEQAYEQYF
TRBV4-3	16	CASSQDGGGASLEAFF
TRBV7-9	18	CASSLGGWRADLKGELFF